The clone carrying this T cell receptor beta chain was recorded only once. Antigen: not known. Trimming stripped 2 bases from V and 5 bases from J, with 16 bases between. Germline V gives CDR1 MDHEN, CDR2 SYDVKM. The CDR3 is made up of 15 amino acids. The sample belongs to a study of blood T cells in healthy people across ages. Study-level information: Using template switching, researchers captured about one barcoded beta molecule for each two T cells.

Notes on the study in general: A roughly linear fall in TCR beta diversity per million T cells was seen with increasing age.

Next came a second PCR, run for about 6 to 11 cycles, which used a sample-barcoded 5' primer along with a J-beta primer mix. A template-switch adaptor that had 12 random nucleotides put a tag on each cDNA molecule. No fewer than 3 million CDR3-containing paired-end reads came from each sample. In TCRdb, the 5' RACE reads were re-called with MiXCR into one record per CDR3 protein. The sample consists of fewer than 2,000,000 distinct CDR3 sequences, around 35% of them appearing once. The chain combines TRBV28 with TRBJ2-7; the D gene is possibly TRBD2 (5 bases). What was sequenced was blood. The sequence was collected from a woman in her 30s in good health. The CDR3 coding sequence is TGTGCCAGCAGTTTAACCGGACTCCTCAGCCACGAGCAGTACTTC. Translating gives CASSLTGLLSHEQYF.